A selection of T cell receptor beta chains follows, all from one sample in a study of graft-versus-host responses after intestinal transplantation. Clones were sequenced by immunoSEQ multiplex PCR, and TCRdb holds only the in-frame ones, with some missing. The sample comprises 80,000 to 100,000 clones, 92% of which are singletons, and over 0.15% rests with the top ten. These receptors lack a known antigen. Specimen: unstimulated CD4+ T cells sorted from spleen or lymph node cells, collected before intestinal transplant. The receptors derive from a human donor who received an intestinal transplant. The CDR3 runs from the conserved cysteine through the conserved F or W. The D gene is left open where the match is weak. The listing skips clone size in some rows; elsewhere it reads once, few, many or a size class.

d_call: TRBD1
cdr3_length: 17
j_call: TRBJ2-6
v_call: TRBV5-1
clone_size: -
cdr3_aa: CASSPVGGLSGANVLTF
cdr3_nt: TGCGCCAGCAGCCCCGTAGGGGGCCTCTCTGGGGCCAACGTCCTGACTTTC

d_call: -
cdr3_length: 12
j_call: TRBJ1-1
v_call: TRBV6-5
clone_size: -
cdr3_aa: CASSYEGYGVFF
cdr3_nt: TGTGCCAGCAGTTATGAGGGCTACGGAGTTTTCTTT

d_call: TRBD1
cdr3_length: 13
j_call: TRBJ2-3
v_call: TRBV7-9
clone_size: -
cdr3_aa: CASTRDRGLTQYF
cdr3_nt: TGTGCCTCTACCCGGGACAGGGGTTTAACGCAGTATTTT

d_call: -
cdr3_length: 14
j_call: TRBJ2-2
v_call: TRBV5-1
clone_size: -
cdr3_aa: CASSSRGRAGELFF
cdr3_nt: TGCGCCAGCAGTTCCCGGGGAAGAGCCGGGGAGCTGTTTTTT

d_call: -
cdr3_length: 12
j_call: TRBJ2-3
v_call: TRBV4-1
clone_size: -
cdr3_aa: CASSPGGYTQYF
cdr3_nt: TGCGCCAGCAGCCCAGGGGGGTATACGCAGTATTTT

d_call: -
cdr3_length: 17
j_call: TRBJ1-2
v_call: TRBV7-9
clone_size: -
cdr3_aa: CASSLSGSPAGANGYTF
cdr3_nt: TGTGCCAGCAGCTTATCAGGCAGTCCCGCGGGGGCCAATGGCTACACCTTC

d_call: TRBD1
cdr3_length: 15
j_call: TRBJ2-3
v_call: TRBV29-1
clone_size: -
cdr3_aa: CSVLNRGLGTDTQYF
cdr3_nt: TGCAGCGTTTTAAACAGGGGCTTGGGCACAGATACGCAGTATTTT

d_call: TRBD1
cdr3_length: 16
j_call: TRBJ1-1
v_call: TRBV19
clone_size: -
cdr3_aa: CASSLQPPQGAAEAFF
cdr3_nt: TGTGCCAGTAGTCTTCAGCCCCCACAGGGGGCTGCTGAAGCTTTCTTT

d_call: TRBD1
cdr3_length: 13
j_call: TRBJ1-2
v_call: TRBV2
clone_size: few
cdr3_aa: CASSGQGSYGYTF
cdr3_nt: TGTGCCAGCAGCGGACAGGGGAGCTATGGCTACACCTTC

d_call: -
cdr3_length: 15
j_call: TRBJ1-3
v_call: TRBV28
clone_size: -
cdr3_aa: CASSKISGGRNTIYF
cdr3_nt: TGTGCCAGCAGTAAGATCTCGGGGGGTCGAAACACCATATATTTT

d_call: TRBD1
cdr3_length: 18
j_call: TRBJ2-4
v_call: TRBV19
clone_size: -
cdr3_aa: CASSFLPGTALGKGIQYF
cdr3_nt: TGTGCCAGTAGTTTCCTTCCGGGGACAGCACTCGGAAAGGGCATTCAGTACTTC

d_call: -
cdr3_length: 12
j_call: TRBJ2-5
v_call: TRBV29-1
clone_size: -
cdr3_aa: CSVGGNEETQYF
cdr3_nt: TGCAGCGTTGGCGGTAACGAAGAGACCCAGTACTTC

d_call: -
cdr3_length: 13
j_call: TRBJ2-1
v_call: TRBV9
clone_size: -
cdr3_aa: CASSVAGRNEQFF
cdr3_nt: TGTGCCAGCAGCGTAGCGGGGAGAAATGAGCAGTTCTTC

d_call: TRBD2
cdr3_length: 13
j_call: TRBJ2-5
v_call: TRBV5-6
clone_size: -
cdr3_aa: CASSLGGGETQYF
cdr3_nt: TGTGCCAGCAGTTTGGGGGGGGGAGAGACCCAGTACTTC

d_call: -
cdr3_length: 13
j_call: TRBJ1-1
v_call: TRBV6-4
clone_size: -
cdr3_aa: CASSRQGGTEAFF
cdr3_nt: TGTGCCAGCAGTAGGCAGGGAGGGACTGAAGCTTTCTTT

d_call: -
cdr3_length: 14
j_call: TRBJ1-2
v_call: TRBV7-9
clone_size: -
cdr3_aa: CASSLAPAMRGYTF
cdr3_nt: TGTGCCAGCAGCTTAGCTCCGGCAATGAGGGGCTACACCTTC

d_call: TRBD1
cdr3_length: 14
j_call: TRBJ2-1
v_call: TRBV5-8
clone_size: -
cdr3_aa: CASSSGQGYNEQFF
cdr3_nt: TGTGCCAGCAGCTCGGGACAGGGCTACAATGAGCAGTTCTTC

d_call: TRBD1
cdr3_length: 18
j_call: TRBJ2-2
v_call: TRBV19
clone_size: once
cdr3_aa: CASSQGARDRGNTGELFF
cdr3_nt: TGTGCCAGTAGTCAGGGCGCACGGGACAGGGGAAACACCGGGGAGCTGTTTTTT

d_call: -
cdr3_length: 14
j_call: TRBJ2-3
v_call: TRBV19
clone_size: -
cdr3_aa: CASSGGTRTDTQYF
cdr3_nt: TGTGCCAGTAGTGGCGGGACCCGCACAGATACGCAGTATTTT

d_call: -
cdr3_length: 15
j_call: TRBJ2-7
v_call: TRBV9
clone_size: -
cdr3_aa: CASSVGAGAGYEQYF
cdr3_nt: TGTGCCAGCAGCGTAGGGGCGGGTGCGGGGTACGAGCAGTACTTC

d_call: -
cdr3_length: 14
j_call: TRBJ2-7
v_call: TRBV25-1
clone_size: -
cdr3_aa: CASRPPGQIYEQYF
cdr3_nt: TGTGCCAGCCGGCCACCGGGACAAATCTACGAGCAGTACTTC

d_call: -
cdr3_length: 14
j_call: TRBJ1-6
v_call: TRBV10-3
clone_size: -
cdr3_aa: CAIRREPDNSPLHF
cdr3_nt: TGTGCCATCAGGAGGGAACCGGATAATTCACCCCTCCACTTT

d_call: TRBD2
cdr3_length: 15
j_call: TRBJ2-1
v_call: TRBV11-2
clone_size: -
cdr3_aa: CASSLIGRGFSEQFF
cdr3_nt: TGTGCCAGCAGCTTAATCGGGAGGGGCTTCAGTGAGCAGTTCTTC

d_call: TRBD1
cdr3_length: 21
j_call: TRBJ2-6
v_call: TRBV27
clone_size: -
cdr3_aa: CASSSTTLRGQGPHGANVLTF
cdr3_nt: TGTGCCAGCAGTTCCACCACGCTTCGGGGACAGGGCCCTCATGGGGCCAACGTCCTGACTTTC

d_call: -
cdr3_length: 14
j_call: TRBJ1-1
v_call: TRBV19
clone_size: once
cdr3_aa: CASSIGRANTEAFF
cdr3_nt: TGTGCCAGTAGTATAGGCAGGGCGAACACTGAAGCTTTCTTT

d_call: -
cdr3_length: 17
j_call: TRBJ1-4
v_call: TRBV28
clone_size: -
cdr3_aa: CASSLSIQDATNEKLFF
cdr3_nt: TGTGCCAGCAGTTTATCGATCCAGGATGCAACTAATGAAAAACTGTTTTTT

d_call: -
cdr3_length: 12
j_call: TRBJ2-7
v_call: TRBV18
clone_size: -
cdr3_aa: CASSTSSYEQYF
cdr3_nt: TGTGCCAGCTCGACGTCTAGCTACGAGCAGTACTTC

d_call: TRBD1
cdr3_length: 16
j_call: TRBJ1-5
v_call: TRBV18
clone_size: once
cdr3_aa: CASSTGQGGSNQPQHF
cdr3_nt: TGTGCCAGCTCAACAGGACAGGGGGGTAGCAATCAGCCCCAGCATTTT

d_call: TRBD2
cdr3_length: 15
j_call: TRBJ2-3
v_call: TRBV5-1
clone_size: -
cdr3_aa: CASSLVTAGEGTQYF
cdr3_nt: TGCGCCAGCAGCTTGGTGACAGCGGGAGAGGGCACGCAGTATTTT

d_call: TRBD1
cdr3_length: 17
j_call: TRBJ1-3
v_call: TRBV7-2
clone_size: few
cdr3_aa: CASSFRGTINSGNTIYF
cdr3_nt: TGTGCCAGCAGCTTCAGGGGGACCATCAATTCTGGAAACACCATATATTTT

d_call: TRBD1
cdr3_length: 15
j_call: TRBJ1-4
v_call: TRBV7-2
clone_size: -
cdr3_aa: CASSVDRGRDEKLFF
cdr3_nt: TGTGCCAGCAGCGTCGACAGGGGGCGCGATGAAAAACTGTTTTTT

d_call: TRBD1
cdr3_length: 13
j_call: TRBJ2-5
v_call: TRBV5-1
clone_size: -
cdr3_aa: CASGTGGLETQYF
cdr3_nt: TGCGCCAGCGGAACAGGGGGCTTAGAGACCCAGTACTTC

d_call: TRBD1
cdr3_length: 14
j_call: TRBJ2-7
v_call: TRBV4-2
clone_size: -
cdr3_aa: CASSHGTGIYEQYF
cdr3_nt: TGTGCCAGCAGCCATGGGACAGGGATCTACGAGCAGTACTTC

d_call: -
cdr3_length: 14
j_call: TRBJ1-1
v_call: TRBV19
clone_size: -
cdr3_aa: CASSETDRDTEAFF
cdr3_nt: TGTGCCAGTAGTGAAACGGACAGAGACACTGAAGCTTTCTTT

d_call: -
cdr3_length: 15
j_call: TRBJ1-1
v_call: TRBV7-2
clone_size: once
cdr3_aa: CASSLPQGKHTEAFF
cdr3_nt: TGTGCCAGCAGCCTCCCGCAGGGGAAGCACACTGAAGCTTTCTTT

d_call: TRBD1
cdr3_length: 17
j_call: TRBJ1-3
v_call: TRBV4-2
clone_size: -
cdr3_aa: CASSQEGQGASGNTIYF
cdr3_nt: TGTGCCAGCAGCCAAGAGGGACAGGGGGCATCTGGAAACACCATATATTTT

d_call: TRBD1
cdr3_length: 16
j_call: TRBJ1-2
v_call: TRBV19
clone_size: -
cdr3_aa: CASARGTGVANYGYTF
cdr3_nt: TGTGCCAGCGCCAGAGGGACAGGGGTCGCCAACTATGGCTACACCTTC

d_call: -
cdr3_length: 12
j_call: TRBJ2-1
v_call: TRBV11-3
clone_size: -
cdr3_aa: CASSVNSNEQFF
cdr3_nt: TGTGCCAGCAGTGTAAATTCCAATGAGCAGTTCTTC

d_call: -
cdr3_length: 13
j_call: TRBJ2-1
v_call: TRBV29-1
clone_size: -
cdr3_aa: CSVDGSSYNEQFF
cdr3_nt: TGCAGCGTTGACGGGAGCTCCTACAATGAGCAGTTCTTC

d_call: -
cdr3_length: 14
j_call: TRBJ2-7
v_call: TRBV5-1
clone_size: once
cdr3_aa: CASSGGGSDYEQYF
cdr3_nt: TGCGCCAGCAGTGGGGGAGGTTCCGACTACGAGCAGTACTTC